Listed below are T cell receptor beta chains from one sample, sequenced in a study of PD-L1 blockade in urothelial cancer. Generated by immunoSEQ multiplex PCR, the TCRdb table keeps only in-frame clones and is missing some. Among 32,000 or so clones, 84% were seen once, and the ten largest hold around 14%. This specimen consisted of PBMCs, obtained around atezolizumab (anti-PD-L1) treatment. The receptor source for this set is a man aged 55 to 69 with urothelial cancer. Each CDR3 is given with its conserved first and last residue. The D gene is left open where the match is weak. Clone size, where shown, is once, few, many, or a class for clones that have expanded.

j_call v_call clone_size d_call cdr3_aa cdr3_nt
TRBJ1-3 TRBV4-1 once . CASSQGTFGNTIYF TGCGCCAGCAGCCAGGGCACTTTTGGAAACACCATATATTTT
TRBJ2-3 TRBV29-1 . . CSAGGADTQYF TGCAGCGCCGGAGGGGCAGATACGCAGTATTTT
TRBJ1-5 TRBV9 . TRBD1 CASSETGDGNQPQHF TGTGCCAGCAGCGAAACAGGGGACGGCAATCAGCCCCAGCATTTT
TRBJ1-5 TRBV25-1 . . CASSDGGTHQPQHF TGTGCCAGCAGTGACGGCGGGACCCATCAGCCCCAGCATTTT
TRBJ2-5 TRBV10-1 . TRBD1 CASSGPGQQETQYF TGCGCCAGCAGTGGACCGGGACAGCAAGAGACCCAGTACTTC
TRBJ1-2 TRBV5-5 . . CASSFRGHGYTF TGTGCCAGCAGCTTCCGGGGTCATGGCTACACCTTC
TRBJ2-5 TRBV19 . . CASSIVGTGRETQYF TGTGCCAGTAGTATAGTTGGAACAGGTCGGGAGACCCAGTACTTC
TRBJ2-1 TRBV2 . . CASTLLGQNSEQFF TGTGCCAGCACCCTGTTGGGCCAAAATTCTGAGCAGTTCTTC
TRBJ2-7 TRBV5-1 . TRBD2 CASSLELAGGPYEQYF TGCGCCAGCAGCTTGGAACTAGCGGGAGGGCCCTACGAGCAGTACTTC
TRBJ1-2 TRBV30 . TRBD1 CAGDRGRYGYTF TGTGCCGGAGACAGGGGGCGATATGGCTACACCTTC
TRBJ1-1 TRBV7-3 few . CASRASGNTEAFF TGTGCCAGCAGAGCCTCGGGGAACACTGAAGCTTTCTTT
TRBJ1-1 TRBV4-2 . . CASSQVAESMNTEAFF TGTGCCAGCAGCCAAGTTGCGGAATCCATGAACACTGAAGCTTTCTTT
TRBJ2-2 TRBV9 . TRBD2 CASSARLAGINTGELFF TGTGCCAGCAGCGCCCGACTAGCGGGAATTAACACCGGGGAGCTGTTTTTT
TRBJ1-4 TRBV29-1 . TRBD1 CSVEGQGQKKLFF TGCAGCGTTGAGGGACAGGGGCAGAAAAAACTGTTTTTT
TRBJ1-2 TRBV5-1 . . CASSKGTREYGYTF TGCGCCAGCAGCAAAGGGACCCGGGAGTATGGCTACACCTTC
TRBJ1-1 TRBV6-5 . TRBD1 CASSLQGENTEAFF TGTGCCAGCAGCCTACAGGGGGAGAACACTGAAGCTTTCTTT
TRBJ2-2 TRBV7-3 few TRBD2 CASSPRGGANTGELFF TGTGCCAGCAGCCCCCGGGGAGGGGCGAACACCGGGGAGCTGTTTTTT
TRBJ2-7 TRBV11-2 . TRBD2 CASSLVVGGLYEQYF TGTGCCAGCAGCTTAGTAGTGGGAGGGCTTTACGAGCAGTACTTC
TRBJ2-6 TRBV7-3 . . CASSLGSAGANVLTF TGTGCCAGCAGCTTAGGGAGTGCTGGGGCCAACGTCCTGACTTTC
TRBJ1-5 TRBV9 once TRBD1 CASSVGQGGQPQHF TGTGCCAGCAGCGTAGGACAGGGTGGACAGCCCCAGCATTTT
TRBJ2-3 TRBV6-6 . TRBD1 CASSRDRVQDTQYF TGTGCCAGCAGCCGGGACAGGGTGCAAGATACGCAGTATTTT
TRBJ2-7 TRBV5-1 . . CASSLRLARSSYEQYF TGCGCCAGCAGCTTACGGCTAGCTCGGAGCTCCTACGAGCAGTACTTC
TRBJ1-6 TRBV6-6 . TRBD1 CASTPKGQGASPLHF TGTGCCAGCACCCCCAAAGGACAGGGGGCCTCACCCCTCCACTTT
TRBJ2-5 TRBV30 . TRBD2 CAWSVLGGKTQYF TGTGCCTGGAGTGTTCTGGGGGGGAAGACCCAGTACTTC
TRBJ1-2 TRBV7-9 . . CASSLGGGSLDLTF TGTGCCAGCAGCTTAGGAGGGGGTAGTTTGGACCTCACCTTC
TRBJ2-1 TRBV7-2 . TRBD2 CASRGYPLADLYNEQFF TGTGCCAGCAGAGGTTACCCACTAGCGGATCTATACAATGAGCAGTTCTTC
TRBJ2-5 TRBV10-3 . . CAIKGSGGVAETQYF TGTGCCATCAAAGGTTCCGGCGGGGTGGCAGAGACCCAGTACTTC
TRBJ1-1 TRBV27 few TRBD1 CASSLLAGGPNTEAFF TGTGCCAGCAGTTTATTGGCAGGGGGGCCCAACACTGAAGCTTTCTTT
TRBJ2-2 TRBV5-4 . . CASRWGQASTGELFF TGTGCCAGCAGATGGGGGCAGGCTAGCACCGGGGAGCTGTTTTTT
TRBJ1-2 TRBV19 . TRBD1 CASSAIPGQGFGGYTF TGTGCCAGTAGTGCGATCCCGGGACAGGGATTCGGAGGCTACACCTTC
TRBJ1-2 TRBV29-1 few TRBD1 CSGRTGYGYTF TGCAGCGGCCGGACAGGCTATGGCTACACCTTC
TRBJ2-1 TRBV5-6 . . CASVGVRYNEQFF TGTGCCAGCGTAGGGGTGCGGTACAATGAGCAGTTCTTC
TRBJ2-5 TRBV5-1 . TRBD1 CASSLSGTAQETQYF TGCGCCAGCAGCCTCTCCGGGACAGCCCAAGAGACCCAGTACTTC
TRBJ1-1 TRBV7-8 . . CASSLRHKAGLMNTEAFF TGTGCCAGCAGCTTACGGCACAAGGCAGGCCTAATGAACACTGAAGCTTTCTTT
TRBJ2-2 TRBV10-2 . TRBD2 CASLAGSNTGELFF TGCGCCAGTCTAGCGGGTTCGAACACCGGGGAGCTGTTTTTT
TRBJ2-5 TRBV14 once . CASSHYQETQYF TGTGCCAGCAGCCACTACCAAGAGACCCAGTACTTC
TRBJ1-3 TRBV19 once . CASKTAGNTIYF TGTGCCAGTAAGACAGCTGGAAACACCATATATTTT
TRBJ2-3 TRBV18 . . CASSPGGARADTQYF TGTGCCAGCTCACCAGGGGGCGCACGGGCAGATACGCAGTATTTT
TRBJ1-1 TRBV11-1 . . CASSFPRDNVNTEAFF TGTGCCAGCAGCTTTCCTCGGGACAATGTGAACACTGAAGCTTTCTTT
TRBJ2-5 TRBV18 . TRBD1 CASSPPPGTGKETQYF TGTGCCAGCTCACCACCCCCCGGGACAGGGAAAGAGACCCAGTACTTC
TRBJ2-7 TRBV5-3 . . CARSPKPWTGLAEQYF TGTGCCAGAAGCCCCAAACCGTGGACCGGACTTGCCGAGCAGTACTTC
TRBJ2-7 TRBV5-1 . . CASSLGVGSEGLREQYF TGCGCCAGCAGCTTGGGTGTGGGGAGTGAAGGACTTCGGGAGCAGTACTTC
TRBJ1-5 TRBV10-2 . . CATRGTGNQPQHF TGCGCCACCAGAGGAACAGGCAATCAGCCCCAGCATTTT
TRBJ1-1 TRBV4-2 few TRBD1 CASSQESRGPREAFF TGTGCCAGCAGCCAAGAGAGCAGGGGGCCTAGGGAAGCTTTCTTT
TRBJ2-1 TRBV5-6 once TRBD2 CASSGGGLAGDNNEQFF TGTGCCAGCAGCGGGGGGGGACTAGCGGGGGACAACAATGAGCAGTTCTTC
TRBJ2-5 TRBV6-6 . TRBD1 CASSRQGGETQYF TGTGCCAGCAGTCGACAGGGGGGGGAGACCCAGTACTTC